This T cell receptor beta chain was sequenced in a study of blood T cell repertoires in COVID-19. Overall study context: COVID-19 samples from acute and convalescent phases originated in the United States, Italy and Spain. Sources were T cells, B-cell-depleted T cells, or PBMCs; the material itself was cDNA or gDNA.

This clone was counted once. The length of the CDR3 is 18 residues. V was pared by 1 base and J by 1 base, with 17 bases between. Germline-derived CDR1 and CDR2 are SGHTA and FQGNSA. Per the original methods: By means of reference gene primer amplification, nucleated cell counts were estimated. TCRdb's copy holds only in-frame clones and misses some; the assay was immunoSEQ multiplex PCR. V, J and clone size are taken as reported in that table, and D and trimming were inferred from the DNA itself. The table includes 140,000 or so clones, about 76% detected once. The chain carries TRBV7-2 and TRBJ2-4; D is perhaps TRBD2 (6 bases). Sequenced sample: peripheral blood. This TCR was sampled from a woman in her 70s with COVID-19, enrolled during active disease. This CDR3 is CASSLDSPGRFAKNIQYF. CDR3 bases: TGTGCCAGCAGCTTAGACTCTCCAGGGAGGTTCGCCAAAAACATTCAGTACTTC.